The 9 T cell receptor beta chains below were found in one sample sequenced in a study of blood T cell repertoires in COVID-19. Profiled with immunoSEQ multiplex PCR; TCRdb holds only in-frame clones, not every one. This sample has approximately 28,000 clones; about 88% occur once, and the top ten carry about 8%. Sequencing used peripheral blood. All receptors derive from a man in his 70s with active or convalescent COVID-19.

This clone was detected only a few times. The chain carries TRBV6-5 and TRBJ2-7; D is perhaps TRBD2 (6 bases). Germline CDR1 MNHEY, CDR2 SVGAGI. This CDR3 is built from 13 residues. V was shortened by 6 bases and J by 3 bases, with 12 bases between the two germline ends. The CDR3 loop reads CASSPGLIYEQYF. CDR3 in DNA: TGTGCCAGCAGCCCGGGACTTATCTACGAGCAGTACTTC.

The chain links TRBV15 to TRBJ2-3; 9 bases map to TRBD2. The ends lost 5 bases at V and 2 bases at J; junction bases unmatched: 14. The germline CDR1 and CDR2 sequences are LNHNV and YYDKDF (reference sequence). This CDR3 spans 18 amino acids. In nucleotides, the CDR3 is TGTGCCACCAGCGTAAACCGCGGGCTAGCGGGGTTCACAGATACGCAGTATTTT. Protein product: CATSVNRGLAGFTDTQYF. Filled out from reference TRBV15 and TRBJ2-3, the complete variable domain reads DAMVIQNPRYQVTQFGKPVTLSCSQTLNHNVMYWYQQKSSQAPKLLFHYYDKDFNNEADTPDNFQSRRPNTSFCFLDIRSPGLGDTAMYLCATSVNRGLAGFTDTQYFGPGTRLTVL.

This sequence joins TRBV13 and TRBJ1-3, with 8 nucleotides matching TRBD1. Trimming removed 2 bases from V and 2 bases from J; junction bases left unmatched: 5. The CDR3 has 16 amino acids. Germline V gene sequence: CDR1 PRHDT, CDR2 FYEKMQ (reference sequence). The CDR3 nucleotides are TGTGCCAGCAGCTTAAAGCAGGGGGCCACTGGAAACACCATATATTTT. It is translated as CASSLKQGATGNTIYF.

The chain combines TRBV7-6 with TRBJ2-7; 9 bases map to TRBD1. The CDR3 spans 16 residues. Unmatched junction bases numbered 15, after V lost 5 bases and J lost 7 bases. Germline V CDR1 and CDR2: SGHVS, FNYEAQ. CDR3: CASSRTTGGAGREQYF. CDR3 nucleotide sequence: TGTGCCAGCAGCCGAACTACAGGGGGCGCGGGAAGGGAGCAGTACTTC.

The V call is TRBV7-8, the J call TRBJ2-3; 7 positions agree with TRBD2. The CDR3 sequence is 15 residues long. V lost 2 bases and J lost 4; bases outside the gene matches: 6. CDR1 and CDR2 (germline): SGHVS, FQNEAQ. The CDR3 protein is CASSLLTSPADTQYF. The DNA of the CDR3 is TGTGCCAGCAGCTTATTGACTAGCCCCGCAGATACGCAGTATTTT.

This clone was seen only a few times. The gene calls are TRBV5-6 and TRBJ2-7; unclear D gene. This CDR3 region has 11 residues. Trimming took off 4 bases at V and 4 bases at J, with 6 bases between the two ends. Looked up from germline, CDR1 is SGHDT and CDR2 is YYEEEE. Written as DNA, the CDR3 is TGTGCCAGCAGCAAAGCTTACGAGCAGTACTTC. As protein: CASSKAYEQYF. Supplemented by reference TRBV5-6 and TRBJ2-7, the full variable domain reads DAGVTQSPTHLIKTRGQQVTLRCSPKSGHDTVSWYQQALGQGPQFIFQYYEEEERQRGNFPDRFSGHQFPNYSSELNVNALLLGDSALYLCASSKAYEQYFGPGTRLTVT.

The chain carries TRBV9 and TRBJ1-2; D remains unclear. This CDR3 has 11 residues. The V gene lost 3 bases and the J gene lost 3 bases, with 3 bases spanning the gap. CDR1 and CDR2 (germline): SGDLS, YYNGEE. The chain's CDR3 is CASSADYGYTF. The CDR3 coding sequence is TGTGCCAGCAGCGCTGACTATGGCTACACCTTC.

Written as DNA, the CDR3 is TGTGCCAGCACCCCCGGGAGCAACCAAGAGACCCAGTACTTC. This gives the protein CASTPGSNQETQYF. The V call is TRBV7-8, the J call TRBJ2-5, with D tentatively TRBD2 (6 bases). The CDR3 loop spans 14 amino acids. From germline, CDR1 is SGHVS and CDR2 FQNEAQ. Trimming removed 7 bases from V and 0 bases from J, with 12 bases in between.

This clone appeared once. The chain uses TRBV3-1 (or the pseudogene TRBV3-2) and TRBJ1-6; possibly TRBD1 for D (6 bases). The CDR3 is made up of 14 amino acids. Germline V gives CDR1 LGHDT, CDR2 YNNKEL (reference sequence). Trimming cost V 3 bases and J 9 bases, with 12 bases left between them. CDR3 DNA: TGTGCCAGCAGCCAGGGGGCGACCGGTTCACCCCTCCACTTT. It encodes CASSQGATGSPLHF.